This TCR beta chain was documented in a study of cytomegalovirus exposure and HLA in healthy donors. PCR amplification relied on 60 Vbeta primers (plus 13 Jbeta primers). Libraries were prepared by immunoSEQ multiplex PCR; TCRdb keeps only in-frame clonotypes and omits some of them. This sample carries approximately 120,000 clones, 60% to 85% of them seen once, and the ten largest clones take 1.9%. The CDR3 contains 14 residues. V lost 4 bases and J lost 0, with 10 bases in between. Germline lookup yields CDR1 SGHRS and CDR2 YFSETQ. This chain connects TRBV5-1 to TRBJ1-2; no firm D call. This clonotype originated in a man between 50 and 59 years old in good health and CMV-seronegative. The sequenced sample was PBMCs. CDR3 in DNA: TGCGCCAGCAGCCTGCAGGCCACTAACTATGGCTACACCTTC. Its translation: CASSLQATNYGYTF.